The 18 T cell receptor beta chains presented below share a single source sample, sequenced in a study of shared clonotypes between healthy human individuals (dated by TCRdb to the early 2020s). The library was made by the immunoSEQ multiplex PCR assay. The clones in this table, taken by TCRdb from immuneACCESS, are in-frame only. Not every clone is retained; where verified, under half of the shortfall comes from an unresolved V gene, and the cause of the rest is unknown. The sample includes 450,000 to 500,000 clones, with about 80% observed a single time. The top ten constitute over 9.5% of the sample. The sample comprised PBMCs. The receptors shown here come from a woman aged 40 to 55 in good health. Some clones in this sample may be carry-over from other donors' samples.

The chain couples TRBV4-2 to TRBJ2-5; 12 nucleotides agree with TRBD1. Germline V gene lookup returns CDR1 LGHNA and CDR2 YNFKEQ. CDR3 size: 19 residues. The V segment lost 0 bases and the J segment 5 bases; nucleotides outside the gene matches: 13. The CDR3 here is CASSQDLIGTGGFGETQYF. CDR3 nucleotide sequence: TGTGCCAGCAGCCAAGATCTAATTGGGACAGGGGGCTTCGGGGAGACCCAGTACTTC.

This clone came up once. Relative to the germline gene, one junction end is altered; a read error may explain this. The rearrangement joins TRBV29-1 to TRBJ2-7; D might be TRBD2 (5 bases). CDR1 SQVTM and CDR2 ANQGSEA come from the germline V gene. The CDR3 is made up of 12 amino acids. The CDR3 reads CSVLGVTYEQHF. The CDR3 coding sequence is TGCAGCGTTCTCGGGGTGACCTACGAGCAGCACTTC.

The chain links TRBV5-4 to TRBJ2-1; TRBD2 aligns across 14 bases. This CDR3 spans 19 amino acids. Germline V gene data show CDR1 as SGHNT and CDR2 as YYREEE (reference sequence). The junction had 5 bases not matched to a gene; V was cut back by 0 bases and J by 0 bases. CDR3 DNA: TGTGCCAGCAGCTTGGGGACTAGCGGGAGGCGAAGCTCCTACAATGAGCAGTTCTTC. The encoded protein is CASSLGTSGRRSSYNEQFF.

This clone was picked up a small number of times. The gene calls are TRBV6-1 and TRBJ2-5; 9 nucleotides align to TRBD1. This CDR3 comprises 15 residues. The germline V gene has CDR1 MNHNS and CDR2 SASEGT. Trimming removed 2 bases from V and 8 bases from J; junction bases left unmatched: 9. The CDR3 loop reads CASSEPGQGSGTQYF. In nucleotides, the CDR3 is TGTGCCAGCAGTGAACCGGGACAGGGCTCAGGTACCCAGTACTTC.

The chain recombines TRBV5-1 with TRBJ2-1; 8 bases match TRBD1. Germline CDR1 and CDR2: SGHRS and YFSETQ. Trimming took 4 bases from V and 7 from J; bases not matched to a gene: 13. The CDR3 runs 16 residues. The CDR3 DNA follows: TGCGCCAGCAGCGGGAGACAGGGGCGAATGGTGAATGAGCAGTTCTTC. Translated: CASSGRQGRMVNEQFF. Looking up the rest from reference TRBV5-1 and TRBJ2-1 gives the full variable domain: KAGVTQTPRYLIKTRGQQVTLSCSPISGHRSVSWYQQTPGQGLQFLFEYFSETQRNKGNFPGRFSGRQFSNSRSEMNVSTLELGDSALYLCASSGRQGRMVNEQFFGPGTRLTVL.

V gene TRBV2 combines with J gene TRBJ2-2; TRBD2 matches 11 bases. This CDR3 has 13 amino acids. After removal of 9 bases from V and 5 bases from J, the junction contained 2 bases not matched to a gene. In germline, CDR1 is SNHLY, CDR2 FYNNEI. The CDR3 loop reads CARTSGTTGELFF. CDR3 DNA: TGTGCCAGGACTAGCGGGACAACCGGGGAGCTGTTTTTT.

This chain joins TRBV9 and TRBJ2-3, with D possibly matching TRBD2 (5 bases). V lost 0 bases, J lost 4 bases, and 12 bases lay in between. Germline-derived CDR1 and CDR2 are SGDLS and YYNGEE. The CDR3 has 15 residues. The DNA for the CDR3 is TGTGCCAGCAGCGTAGAATTCGGGAATCCAGATACGCAGTATTTT. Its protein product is CASSVEFGNPDTQYF.

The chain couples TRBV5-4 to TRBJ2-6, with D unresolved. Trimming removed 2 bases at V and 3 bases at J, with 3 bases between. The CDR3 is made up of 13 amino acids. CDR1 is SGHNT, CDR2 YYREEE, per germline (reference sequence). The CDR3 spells CASSFYGANVLTF. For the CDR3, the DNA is TGTGCCAGCAGCTTTTATGGGGCCAACGTCCTGACTTTC.

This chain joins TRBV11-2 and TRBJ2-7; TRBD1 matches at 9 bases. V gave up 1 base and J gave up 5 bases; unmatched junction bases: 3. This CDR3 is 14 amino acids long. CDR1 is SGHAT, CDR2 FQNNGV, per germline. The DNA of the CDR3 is TGTGCCAGCAGCTTAGCAGGACAGGGGCACGAGCAGTACTTC. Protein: CASSLAGQGHEQYF.

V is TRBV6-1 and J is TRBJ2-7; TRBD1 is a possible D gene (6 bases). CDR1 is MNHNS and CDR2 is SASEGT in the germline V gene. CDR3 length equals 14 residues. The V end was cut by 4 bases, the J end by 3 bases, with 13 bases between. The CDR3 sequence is CASSGQAGLYEQYF. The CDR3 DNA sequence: TGTGCCAGCAGTGGACAGGCGGGCCTCTACGAGCAGTACTTC.

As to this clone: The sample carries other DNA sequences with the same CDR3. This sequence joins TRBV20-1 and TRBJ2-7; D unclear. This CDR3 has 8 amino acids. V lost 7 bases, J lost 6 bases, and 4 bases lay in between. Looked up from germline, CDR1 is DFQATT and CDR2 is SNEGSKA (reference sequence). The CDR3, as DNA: TGCAGTGTTGGCGAGCAGTACTTC. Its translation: CSVGEQYF.

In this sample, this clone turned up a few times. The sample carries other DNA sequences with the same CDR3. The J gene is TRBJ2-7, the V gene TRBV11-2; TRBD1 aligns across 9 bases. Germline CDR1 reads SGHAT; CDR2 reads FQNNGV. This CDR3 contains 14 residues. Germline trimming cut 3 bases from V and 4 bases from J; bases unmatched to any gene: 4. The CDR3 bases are TGTGCCAGCAGCTTGGGGACAGGGTTATACGAGCAGTACTTC. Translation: CASSLGTGLYEQYF.

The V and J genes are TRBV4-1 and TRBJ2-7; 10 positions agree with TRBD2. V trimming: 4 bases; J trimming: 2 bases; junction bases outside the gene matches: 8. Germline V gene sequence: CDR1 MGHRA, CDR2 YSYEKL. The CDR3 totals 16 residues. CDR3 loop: CASSPLGGLAAYEQYF. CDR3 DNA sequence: TGCGCCAGCAGCCCCCTGGGAGGACTAGCGGCCTACGAGCAGTACTTC.

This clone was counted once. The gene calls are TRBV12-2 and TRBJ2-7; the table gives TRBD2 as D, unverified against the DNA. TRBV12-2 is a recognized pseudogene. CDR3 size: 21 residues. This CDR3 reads CASRLERMVSGRARRPYEQYF. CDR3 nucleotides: TGTGCAAGTCGCTTAGAAAGGATGGTTAGCGGGAGGGCCAGGAGGCCCTACGAGCAGTACTTC.

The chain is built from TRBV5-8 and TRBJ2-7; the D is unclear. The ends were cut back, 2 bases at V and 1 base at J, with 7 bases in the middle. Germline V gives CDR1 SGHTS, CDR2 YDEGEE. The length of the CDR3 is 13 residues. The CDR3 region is CASSLMGSYEQYF. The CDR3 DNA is TGTGCCAGCAGCTTAATGGGTTCCTACGAGCAGTACTTC.

CDR3 bases: TGTGCCAGCAGCCACAGGATCAATCAGCCCCAGCATTTT. It specifies CASSHRINQPQHF. The chain has TRBV5-8 and TRBJ1-5, with a possible D match to TRBD1 (5 bases). V was shortened by 4 bases and J by 3 bases, with 8 bases between the two germline ends. Germline V gives CDR1 SGHTS, CDR2 YDEGEE. CDR3 length: 13 amino acids.

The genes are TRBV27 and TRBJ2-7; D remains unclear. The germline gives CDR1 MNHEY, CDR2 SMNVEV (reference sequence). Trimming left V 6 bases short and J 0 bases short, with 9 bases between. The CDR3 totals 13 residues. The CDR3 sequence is CASRAPSSYEQYF. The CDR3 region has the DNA TGTGCCAGCAGGGCCCCGAGCTCCTACGAGCAGTACTTC.

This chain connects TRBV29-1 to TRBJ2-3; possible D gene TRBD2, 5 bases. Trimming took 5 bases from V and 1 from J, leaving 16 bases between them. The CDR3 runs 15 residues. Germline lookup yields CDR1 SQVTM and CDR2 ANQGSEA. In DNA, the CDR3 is TGCAGCGTTACTAGACCCCCGCTGGGCACAGATACGCAGTATTTT. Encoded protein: CSVTRPPLGTDTQYF.